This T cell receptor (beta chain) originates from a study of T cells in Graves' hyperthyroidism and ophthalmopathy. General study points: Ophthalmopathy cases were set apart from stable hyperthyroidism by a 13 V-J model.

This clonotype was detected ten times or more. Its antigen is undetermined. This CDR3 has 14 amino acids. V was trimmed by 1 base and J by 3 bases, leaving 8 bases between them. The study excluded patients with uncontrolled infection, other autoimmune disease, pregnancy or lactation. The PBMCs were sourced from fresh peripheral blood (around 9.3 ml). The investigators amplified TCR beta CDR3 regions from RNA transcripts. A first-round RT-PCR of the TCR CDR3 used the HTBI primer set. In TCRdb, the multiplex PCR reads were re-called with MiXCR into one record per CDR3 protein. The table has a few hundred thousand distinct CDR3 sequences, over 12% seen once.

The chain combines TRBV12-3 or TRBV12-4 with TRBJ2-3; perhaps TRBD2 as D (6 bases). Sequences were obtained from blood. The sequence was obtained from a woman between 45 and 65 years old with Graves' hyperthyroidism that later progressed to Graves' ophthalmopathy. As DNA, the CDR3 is TGTGCCAGCAGTTTAGAGGCGGGGACAGATACGCAGTATTTT. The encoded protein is CASSLEAGTDTQYF.